This section outlines one TCR beta chain sequence together with its context. The data originate from a study of blood T cell repertoires in COVID-19. The CDR3 is 15 residues long. Trimming took 4 bases from V and 6 from J; bases not matched to a gene: 7. From germline, CDR1 is SGHNT and CDR2 YYREEE (reference sequence). Measured with immunoSEQ multiplex PCR; TCRdb has only the in-frame clones, and not every one. The sample yields under 450,000 clones, 70% to 90% seen once. The TCR was taken from a woman in her forties or fifties with COVID-19, enrolled during active disease. The J gene is TRBJ1-1, the V gene TRBV5-4; TRBD1 matches at 12 bases. The sequencing sample was made of peripheral blood. The CDR3 DNA follows: TGTGCCAGCAGCGGGGACAGGGGGCGCATCTCTGAAGCTTTCTTT. The encoded protein is CASSGDRGRISEAFF.